Below are 27 T cell receptor beta chains sequenced from a single sample in a study of cytomegalovirus exposure and HLA in healthy donors. The PCR made use of 60 Vbeta and 13 Jbeta primers. Repertoires were generated with immunoSEQ multiplex PCR, while TCRdb's copy carries only in-frame clones and drops some. This table holds 100,000 or so clones, about 80% found once. Sequencing was carried out using PBMCs. The receptors were gathered from a human donor in good health.

The V and J genes are TRBV7-3 and TRBJ2-7, with D perhaps TRBD1 (6 bases). Trimming stripped 5 bases from V and 2 bases from J, with 22 bases between. There are 17 residues in the CDR3. The V gene's germline CDR1 is SGHTA and CDR2 FQGTGA. The CDR3 region has the DNA TGTGCCAGCAGCCTATATGCCGGGACACCGGTACCCTACGAGCAGTACTTC. Protein: CASSLYAGTPVPYEQYF. The full variable domain, its missing parts supplied by reference TRBV7-3 and TRBJ2-7, is GAGVSQTPSNKVTEKGKYVELRCDPISGHTALYWYRQSLGQGPEFLIYFQGTGAADDSGLPNDRFFAVRPEGSVSTLKIQRTERGDSAVYLCASSLYAGTPVPYEQYFGPGTRLTVT.

This chain uses TRBV25-1 with TRBJ1-2, with 7 nucleotides matching TRBD1. This CDR3 spans 16 amino acids. V dropped 3 bases and J dropped 5; count of bases not matched to a gene: 12. Germline CDR1 MGHDK, CDR2 SYGVNS. CDR3 residues: CASSEGENRGAYGYTF. In DNA form, the CDR3 reads TGTGCCAGCAGTGAGGGGGAGAACAGGGGAGCATATGGCTACACCTTC.

This sequence joins TRBV5-4 and TRBJ2-5, with 10 bases matching TRBD2. The CDR3 loop spans 16 amino acids. CDR1 SGHNT and CDR2 YYREEE come from the germline V gene (reference sequence). J gave up 2 bases and V 0 bases, and 4 bases lay outside the gene matches. The DNA of the CDR3 is TGTGCCAGCAGCTTGGTGTTAGCGGGGGGACAAGAGACCCAGTACTTC. Translation gives CASSLVLAGGQETQYF.

The chain employs TRBV19 and TRBJ1-2, with D possibly being TRBD1 (6 bases). Trimming stripped 5 bases from V and 0 bases from J, with 10 bases between. CDR3 length: 14 residues. Germline CDR1 reads LNHDA; CDR2 reads SQIVND (reference sequence). The DNA for the CDR3 is TGTGCCAGTAGTCCGTGGACAGCTAACTATGGCTACACCTTC. This sequence encodes CASSPWTANYGYTF.

This clone is a singleton in its sample. The chain is built from TRBV7-2 and TRBJ2-5, with D uncertain. This CDR3 is built from 13 residues. V lost 1 base and J 2 bases, leaving 5 bases between the germline ends. CDR1 and CDR2 from the germline V gene are SGHTA and FQGNSA. DNA for the CDR3: TGTGCCAGCAGCTTAGGGAGTCAAGAGACCCAGTACTTC. Encoded protein: CASSLGSQETQYF. Full variable domain (outside the CDR3, taken from reference TRBV7-2 and TRBJ2-5): GAGVSQSPSNKVTEKGKDVELRCDPISGHTALYWYRQSLGQGLEFLIYFQGNSAPDKSGLPSDRFSAERTGGSVSTLTIQRTQQEDSAVYLCASSLGSQETQYFGPGTRLLVL.

The chain uses TRBV9 and TRBJ2-5; TRBD2 matches 7 bases. The end of the DNA aligns better with TRBJ2-7, so the J call may be wrong. The CDR3 extends over 15 amino acids. In germline, CDR1 is SGDLS, CDR2 YYNGEE. CDR3 bases: TGTGCCAGCAGCTACCCTGGACTAGGTTTCCACGAGCAGTACTTC. This gives the protein CASSYPGLGFHEQYF.

The chain recombines TRBV5-4 with TRBJ2-3, with D unclear. In germline, CDR1 is SGHNT, CDR2 YYREEE (reference sequence). The CDR3 contains 13 residues. V was trimmed by 1 base and J by 0 bases, leaving 3 bases between them. CDR3: CASSLTSTDTQYF. In nucleotides, the CDR3 is TGTGCCAGCAGCTTGACTAGCACAGATACGCAGTATTTT.

The chain recombines TRBV4-1 with TRBJ2-7, with TRBD1 identical over 10 bases. CDR1 MGHRA and CDR2 YSYEKL come from the germline V gene. The V and J ends lost 7 bases and 7 bases, in that order; junction bases with no gene match: 13. This CDR3 spans 15 amino acids. In nucleotides, the CDR3 is TGCGCCAGCAAATCAGTGGGGACAGGGGTGAGGGAGCAGTACTTC. Translating it yields CASKSVGTGVREQYF.

This clone was recorded a few times. The genes are TRBV7-2 and TRBJ1-1; 7 nucleotides align to TRBD1. The CDR3 is 18 amino acids. Germline values: CDR1 SGHTA, CDR2 FQGNSA. J lost 0 bases, V lost 2 bases, and 12 bases had no gene match. Here the CDR3 reads CASSLRSGTGALNTEAFF. The DNA of the CDR3 is TGTGCCAGCAGCTTAAGGTCGGGAACAGGGGCGCTGAACACTGAAGCTTTCTTT.

The rearrangement links TRBV12-5 to TRBJ2-7; 13 bases align to TRBD2. Trimming took 3 bases from V and 2 from J; bases not matched to a gene: 4. The germline CDR1 and CDR2 sequences are LGHNT and FRNRAP. The CDR3 totals 16 residues. This CDR3 reads CASGFAGTSGTYEQYF. Written as DNA, the CDR3 is TGTGCTAGTGGTTTTGCCGGGACTAGCGGGACCTACGAGCAGTACTTC.

The V call is TRBV6-5, the J call TRBJ1-2, with unresolved D. The CDR3 extends over 13 amino acids. Germline CDR1 and CDR2: MNHEY and SVGAGI. V gave up 6 bases and J gave up 0 bases, with 8 bases separating them. The CDR3 DNA follows: TGTGCCAGCAGCTTGACACCTAACTATGGCTACACCTTC. Its protein product is CASSLTPNYGYTF.

The chain joins TRBV11-2 to TRBJ2-1; 10 bases match TRBD2. Germline-derived CDR1 and CDR2 are SGHAT and FQNNGV. The junction had 5 bases not matched to a gene; V was cut back by 0 bases and J by 15 bases. The CDR3 is made up of 13 amino acids. CDR3 sequence reads: CASSLDQASGRFF. CDR3 DNA: TGTGCCAGCAGCTTAGATCAAGCTAGCGGGAGGTTCTTC.

The chain combines TRBV9 with TRBJ2-2, with 8 bases identical to TRBD2. With 2 bases clipped from V and 5 bases from J, the junction kept 8 bases outside the gene matches. CDR1 and CDR2 from the germline V gene are SGDLS and YYNGEE. This CDR3 contains 16 residues. CDR3 loop: CASSVNAGGITGELFF. For the CDR3, the DNA is TGTGCCAGCAGCGTCAATGCGGGGGGAATAACCGGGGAGCTGTTTTTT.

The J gene is TRBJ1-3, the V gene TRBV7-2, with D unclear. From germline, CDR1 is SGHTA and CDR2 FQGNSA. The CDR3 has 16 residues. The germline V and J ends were trimmed by 1 base and 4 bases, with 14 bases remaining between them. CDR3: CASSLGPRGPGNTIYF. Here the CDR3 DNA reads TGTGCCAGCAGCTTAGGGCCTCGAGGGCCCGGAAACACCATATATTTT.

The gene calls are TRBV11-2 and TRBJ2-6; D not resolved. CDR3 length: 14 residues. Germline V CDR1 and CDR2: SGHAT, FQNNGV. Trimming removed 4 bases from V and 1 base from J, with 5 bases in between. The CDR3 DNA is TGTGCCAGCAGCTCCACATCTGGGGCCAACGTCCTGACTTTC. It is translated as CASSSTSGANVLTF.

The chain uses TRBV27 and TRBJ2-5; 7 nucleotides match TRBD1. This CDR3 comprises 15 residues. V was pared by 8 bases and J by 4 bases, with 13 bases of the junction left unmatched. Germline V gene data show CDR1 as MNHEY and CDR2 as SMNVEV (reference sequence). In DNA, the CDR3 is TGTGCCAGCCAACCCACAGGGGCATTTGGAGAGACCCAGTACTTC. Translated: CASQPTGAFGETQYF.

Remarks on this clone: The same CDR3 arises from other DNA sequences in this sample as well. The V gene is TRBV2, the J gene TRBJ1-2; 8 bases match TRBD1. The CDR3 loop spans 13 amino acids. Trimming took 4 bases from V and 2 from J; bases not matched to a gene: 0. From germline, CDR1 is SNHLY and CDR2 FYNNEI. Here the CDR3 DNA reads TGTGCCAGCAGTGGACAGGGGAACTATGGCTACACCTTC. Translating gives CASSGQGNYGYTF.

This chain connects TRBV2 to TRBJ2-2, with TRBD1 matching 7 bases. The CDR3 runs to 15 residues. The V and J ends lost 4 bases and 5 bases, in that order; junction bases with no gene match: 7. Per germline, CDR1 SNHLY and CDR2 FYNNEI. The CDR3 protein is CASSATTGPTGELFF. CDR3 nucleotide sequence: TGTGCCAGCAGTGCAACGACAGGGCCTACCGGGGAGCTGTTTTTT.

The chain employs TRBV19 and TRBJ1-4, with TRBD1 as a possible D gene (6 bases). CDR3 length equals 16 residues. V lost 4 bases and J 0 bases, leaving 12 bases between the germline ends. Looked up from germline, CDR1 is LNHDA and CDR2 is SQIVND (reference sequence). The CDR3 DNA sequence: TGTGCCAGTAGTAAAGGCAGGGGTGCAACTAATGAAAAACTGTTTTTT. Translation: CASSKGRGATNEKLFF.

The chain employs TRBV30 and TRBJ1-1, with TRBD1 matching 8 bases. This CDR3 has 12 residues. V was clipped by 8 bases and J by 7 bases; unmatched bases: 9. CDR1 and CDR2 from the germline V gene are GTSNPN and SVGIG (reference sequence). CDR3 region: CAGRTGRDEAFF. The CDR3 nucleotides are TGTGCCGGACGGACAGGGCGAGATGAAGCTTTCTTT.

The CDR3 region is CASSLVGQARGNSPLHF. The CDR3 nucleotides are TGCGCCAGCAGCTTGGTAGGGCAGGCTCGGGGTAATTCACCCCTCCACTTT. The rearrangement links TRBV5-1 to TRBJ1-6; no clear D gene. Germline V gene lookup returns CDR1 SGHRS and CDR2 YFSETQ. The V and J ends lost 0 bases and 6 bases respectively, with 16 bases between them. This CDR3 has 17 residues. Based on the CDR3 plus reference TRBV5-1 and TRBJ1-6, the full variable domain is KAGVTQTPRYLIKTRGQQVTLSCSPISGHRSVSWYQQTPGQGLQFLFEYFSETQRNKGNFPGRFSGRQFSNSRSEMNVSTLELGDSALYLCASSLVGQARGNSPLHFGNGTRLTVT.

V usage is TRBV10-1 and J usage is TRBJ1-2, with 10 nucleotides matching TRBD1. The germline CDR1 and CDR2 sequences are WNHNN and SYGVQD (reference sequence). With 6 bases clipped from V and 7 bases from J, the junction kept 11 bases outside the gene matches. The CDR3 totals 15 residues. The CDR3 nucleotides are TGCGCCAGCAGAGCCGACAGGGGGCGGCGGGGTGGCTACACCTTC. Its translation: CASRADRGRRGGYTF.

The rearrangement links TRBV12-5 to TRBJ1-3, with a weak D call TRBD1 (6 bases). With 3 bases removed from V and 4 bases from J, the gap between germline ends came to 7 bases. The CDR3 length is 13 residues. The V gene's germline CDR1 is LGHNT and CDR2 FRNRAP. The CDR3 sequence: CASGFDRGNTIYF. As DNA, the CDR3 is TGTGCTAGTGGTTTTGACAGGGGAAACACCATATATTTT.

The chain recombines TRBV7-2 with TRBJ2-2; 7 bases fit TRBD1. The germline gives CDR1 SGHTA, CDR2 FQGNSA. Unmatched junction bases numbered 9, after V lost 5 bases and J lost 6 bases. The CDR3 covers 15 residues. This CDR3 reads CASSPDREVSGELFF. The CDR3 nucleotides read TGTGCCAGCAGCCCCGACAGGGAAGTGTCCGGGGAGCTGTTTTTT. Variable domain in full (rest from reference TRBV7-2 and TRBJ2-2): GAGVSQSPSNKVTEKGKDVELRCDPISGHTALYWYRQSLGQGLEFLIYFQGNSAPDKSGLPSDRFSAERTGGSVSTLTIQRTQQEDSAVYLCASSPDREVSGELFFGEGSRLTVL.

On this clone itself: The junction departs from the called germline gene at one end, perhaps through a read error. The same CDR3 can be traced to other DNA sequences in this sample. This sequence joins TRBV7-3 and TRBJ1-6; D is unresolved. CDR3 length: 15 amino acids. Germline V gene data show CDR1 as SGHTA and CDR2 as FQGTGA. The CDR3 DNA sequence: TGTGCCAGCAGCATAAAGAGCTCCTATAATTCCCCCCTCCACTTT. This translates into CASSIKSSYNSPLHF. The whole variable domain, remainder taken from reference TRBV7-3 and TRBJ1-6, is GAGVSQTPSNKVTEKGKYVELRCDPISGHTALYWYRQSLGQGPEFLIYFQGTGAADDSGLPNDRFFAVRPEGSVSTLKIQRTERGDSAVYLCASSIKSSYNSPLHFGNGTRLTVT.

The V gene is TRBV2, the J gene TRBJ2-7; D remains unclear. This CDR3 spans 10 amino acids. The ends were cut back, 6 bases at V and 4 bases at J, with 4 bases in the middle. Germline V CDR1 and CDR2: SNHLY, FYNNEI. The CDR3 spells CASSEYEQYF. CDR3 nucleotides: TGTGCCAGCAGCGAGTACGAGCAGTACTTC.

The V and J genes are TRBV7-7 and TRBJ2-5; TRBD2 agrees at 14 bases. The germline V gene encodes CDR1 SSHAT and CDR2 FNYEAQ (reference sequence). V lost 5 bases to trimming and J lost 3 bases; unmatched junction nucleotides: 11. This CDR3 has 18 amino acids. Written as DNA, the CDR3 is TGTGCCAGCAGCCCAGGGACTAGCGGGAGAGCGGTGGAAGAGACCCAGTACTTC. It is translated as CASSPGTSGRAVEETQYF.